These T cell receptor beta chains were read from a single sample in a study of T cell responses to AZD1222 COVID-19 vaccine. Libraries were prepared by immunoSEQ multiplex PCR; TCRdb keeps only in-frame clonotypes and omits some of them. The sample gives 140,000 to 150,000 clones, 80% to 90% of which show up once; about 5% is in the top ten. The input for sequencing was peripheral blood, taken on day 0 of AZD1222 vaccination. These receptors came from an adult in good health. The CDR3 runs from the conserved cysteine through the conserved F or W. Each record gives: V gene, clone size, J gene, CDR3 protein. Size values are once, few and many counts, or a class for expanded clones, and some rows have none.

v_call: TRBV7-2
clone_size: -
j_call: TRBJ1-2
cdr3_aa: CASSSGGGRYGYTF

v_call: TRBV12-5
clone_size: -
j_call: TRBJ2-6
cdr3_aa: CASGGSPRAGANVLTF

v_call: TRBV28
clone_size: -
j_call: TRBJ1-2
cdr3_aa: CASSQGTGSYGYTF

v_call: TRBV10-3
clone_size: once
j_call: TRBJ1-2
cdr3_aa: CAIRPTGDGYGYTF

v_call: TRBV7-8
clone_size: once
j_call: TRBJ2-7
cdr3_aa: CASTASSRASKRIEQYF

v_call: TRBV18
clone_size: -
j_call: TRBJ2-1
cdr3_aa: CASSPLAGESEQFF

v_call: TRBV2
clone_size: -
j_call: TRBJ1-4
cdr3_aa: CASIKDSPREKLFF

v_call: TRBV14
clone_size: -
j_call: TRBJ1-1
cdr3_aa: CASSQARGRGTEAFF

v_call: TRBV7-9
clone_size: -
j_call: TRBJ2-3
cdr3_aa: CASSLMGVGGTDTQYF

v_call: TRBV6-2/TRBV6-3
clone_size: -
j_call: TRBJ1-2
cdr3_aa: CASSRWAQGAGGYTF

v_call: TRBV28
clone_size: -
j_call: TRBJ1-1
cdr3_aa: CASSFADRAVEAFF

v_call: TRBV2
clone_size: -
j_call: TRBJ2-3
cdr3_aa: CASSDRSDTQYF

v_call: TRBV5-4
clone_size: -
j_call: TRBJ1-4
cdr3_aa: CASSRPGPPEEKLFF

v_call: TRBV2
clone_size: few
j_call: TRBJ1-2
cdr3_aa: CASSESLYGYTF

v_call: TRBV29-1
clone_size: few
j_call: TRBJ2-1
cdr3_aa: CSVEEGGTSGIGSEQFF

v_call: TRBV30
clone_size: -
j_call: TRBJ2-1
cdr3_aa: CAWSEGWYNEQFF

v_call: TRBV7-6
clone_size: -
j_call: TRBJ1-3
cdr3_aa: CASSLLTGGPNTIYF

v_call: TRBV7-9
clone_size: -
j_call: TRBJ1-2
cdr3_aa: CASSSGAQGNYGYTF

v_call: TRBV28
clone_size: -
j_call: TRBJ2-1
cdr3_aa: CASSSPRAGSSYNEQFF

v_call: TRBV20-1
clone_size: -
j_call: TRBJ2-1
cdr3_aa: CSASGTSPFNSYNEQFF

v_call: TRBV11-2
clone_size: -
j_call: TRBJ2-1
cdr3_aa: CASSLQGWNEQFF

v_call: TRBV5-4
clone_size: -
j_call: TRBJ1-1
cdr3_aa: CASSLGAGDTEAFF

v_call: TRBV19
clone_size: -
j_call: TRBJ2-3
cdr3_aa: CASSPRLLGSSTDTQYF

v_call: TRBV4-3
clone_size: once
j_call: TRBJ1-4
cdr3_aa: CASSHPGAGTREKLFF

v_call: TRBV11-1
clone_size: -
j_call: TRBJ1-5
cdr3_aa: CASSLGLDNQPQHF

v_call: TRBV19
clone_size: -
j_call: TRBJ2-7
cdr3_aa: CASRGGQGVSSYEQYF

v_call: TRBV18
clone_size: -
j_call: TRBJ1-1
cdr3_aa: CASSPGQGTNTEAFF